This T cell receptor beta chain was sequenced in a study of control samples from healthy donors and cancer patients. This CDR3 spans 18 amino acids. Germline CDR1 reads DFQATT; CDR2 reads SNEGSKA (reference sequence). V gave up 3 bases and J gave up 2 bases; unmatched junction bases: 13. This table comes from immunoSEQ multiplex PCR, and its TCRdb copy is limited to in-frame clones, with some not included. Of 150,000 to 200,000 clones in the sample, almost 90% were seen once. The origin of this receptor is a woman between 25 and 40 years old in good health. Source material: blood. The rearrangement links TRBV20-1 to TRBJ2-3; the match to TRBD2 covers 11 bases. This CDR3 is CSASGSGGAHTVTDTQYF. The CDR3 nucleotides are TGCAGTGCTAGTGGTAGCGGGGGGGCCCATACCGTCACAGATACGCAGTATTTT.